This entry concerns a single T cell receptor beta chain. Its target is not known. This sample is drawn from a study of radiotherapy plus CTLA-4 blockade in lung cancer. Findings and limits, study-wide: According to reports, early shifts in blood T cell clones, alongside interferon-beta, forecast response most accurately.

Produced via immunoSEQ multiplex PCR; TCRdb's table is partial and in-frame only. The sample has tens of thousands of clones; around 80% are singletons. The sequence was collected from a human donor with non-small cell lung cancer that progressed on radiotherapy plus ipilimumab. Material: peripheral blood, obtained from a patient treated with radiotherapy plus ipilimumab.

The CDR3 is CASSYLGQLTGELFF. CDR3 nucleotides: TGTGCCAGCAGTTATTTGGGACAGCTCACCGGGGAGCTGTTTTTT. V and J are TRBV2 and TRBJ2-2, with TRBD1 matching over 7 bases. The CDR3 has 15 amino acids. After removal of 5 bases from V and 4 bases from J, the junction contained 7 bases not matched to a gene. The germline V gene encodes CDR1 SNHLY and CDR2 FYNNEI.